Detailed here is one TCR beta chain. The sample comes from a study of OX40 agonist ivuxolimab in advanced cancers. In germline, CDR1 is SGHRS, CDR2 YFSETQ. The V and J ends lost 4 bases and 2 bases, in that order; junction bases with no gene match: 6. CDR3 length equals 15 residues. The method was immunoSEQ multiplex PCR; TCRdb's version includes in-frame clones alone and lacks a portion of them. The sample yields around 74,000 clones, about 85% seen once. The origin of this receptor is an adult with an advanced solid tumor such as melanoma, head and neck, liver or kidney cancer. Material: CD4+ or CD8+ T cells sorted from blood, obtained in a trial of the OX40 agonist ivuxolimab. The chain links TRBV5-1 to TRBJ2-3; 8 nucleotides agree with TRBD1. Here the CDR3 DNA reads TGCGCCAGCAGCATAGGACAGGGCACCACAGATACGCAGTATTTT. Protein product: CASSIGQGTTDTQYF.